These 24 T cell receptor beta chains originate from one sample sequenced in a study of shared clonotypes between healthy human individuals. The method was immunoSEQ multiplex PCR; TCRdb's version includes in-frame clones alone and lacks a portion of them. Among 2.3 million or so clones listed, 93% were seen once. The specimen was naive CD4+ T cells from PBMCs. Subset: CD45RA+ positively selected. The receptors stem from a man aged 18 to 29 in good health. Some clones in this sample may be carry-over from other donors' samples.

The V and J genes are TRBV19 and TRBJ1-5; the D gene is possibly TRBD1 (6 bases). The CDR3 loop spans 15 amino acids. Germline V gives CDR1 LNHDA, CDR2 SQIVND (reference sequence). Trimming took off 3 bases at V and 8 bases at J, with 17 bases between the two ends. CDR3 bases: TGTGCCAGTAGTATTGGTCAGAGGGGGAAGGAGCCCCAGCATTTT. Translation: CASSIGQRGKEPQHF.

For this clone: The sample holds other DNA sequences that translate to the same CDR3. The J gene is TRBJ1-2, the V gene TRBV19; 7 bases agree with TRBD1. Germline V gene lookup returns CDR1 LNHDA and CDR2 SQIVND (reference sequence). The CDR3 is 12 residues long. Trimming removed 6 bases from V and 6 bases from J; junction bases left unmatched: 4. This chain's CDR3 is CASSRQGDGYTF. CDR3 coding DNA: TGTGCCAGTAGCCGACAGGGCGATGGCTACACCTTC.

The V and J genes are TRBV2 and TRBJ2-7; D is uncertain. V was pared by 0 bases and J by 0 bases, with 15 bases between. This CDR3 contains 17 residues. The germline V gene has CDR1 SNHLY and CDR2 FYNNEI. As DNA, the CDR3 is TGTGCCAGCAGTGAAGCGCTTGCGGCATCGTTCTCCTACGAGCAGTACTTC. This sequence encodes CASSEALAASFSYEQYF. The full variable domain, in which reference TRBV2 and TRBJ2-7 provide the parts outside the CDR3, is EPEVTQTPSHQVTQMGQEVILRCVPISNHLYFYWYRQILGQKVEFLVSFYNNEISEKSEIFDDQFSVERPDGSNFTLKIRSTKLEDSAMYFCASSEALAASFSYEQYFGPGTRLTVT.

The chain links TRBV18 to TRBJ2-6, with 9 bases aligning to TRBD1. The CDR3 covers 17 residues. Germline CDR1 and CDR2: KGHSH and LQKENI. V lost 1 base to trimming and J lost 0 bases; unmatched junction nucleotides: 1. The CDR3 DNA reads as TGTGCCAGCTCACCACGACAGGGGGTCTCTGGGGCCAACGTCCTGACTTTC. Its protein is CASSPRQGVSGANVLTF.

The chain combines TRBV7-9 with TRBJ1-1; 7 positions match TRBD1. The CDR3 contains 16 residues. Germline CDR1 and CDR2: SEHNR and FQNEAQ (reference sequence). The trim removed 4 bases at V and 0 bases at J, leaving 8 bases unmatched. The CDR3 DNA is TGTGCCAGCAGCTCACTTGACAGGGACATGAACACTGAAGCTTTCTTT. Protein: CASSSLDRDMNTEAFF.

Only a few counts were recorded for this clone. The chain carries TRBV6-5 and TRBJ1-1; D gene unclear. V lost 6 bases and J lost 7, with 12 bases in between. Germline V gene sequence: CDR1 MNHEY, CDR2 SVGAGI. CDR3 length equals 12 residues. CDR3 sequence reads: CASSSGGFEAFF. The DNA of the CDR3 is TGTGCCAGCAGCTCCGGAGGGTTTGAAGCTTTCTTT.

V usage is TRBV7-8 and J usage is TRBJ2-1; D call uncertain. Trimming took 5 bases from V and 5 from J, leaving 16 bases between them. Germline V gene lookup returns CDR1 SGHVS and CDR2 FQNEAQ. The CDR3 spans 15 residues. CDR3 amino acids: CASSRKLRVNNEQFF. In nucleotides, the CDR3 is TGTGCCAGCAGCAGAAAGCTCCGGGTGAACAATGAGCAGTTCTTC.

V and J are TRBV29-1 and TRBJ2-7; 7 bases are shared with TRBD2. CDR1 is SQVTM, CDR2 ANQGSEA, per germline. CDR3 length equals 13 residues. Germline trimming cut 7 bases from V and 3 bases from J; bases unmatched to any gene: 9. Here the CDR3 DNA reads TGCAGCGCCAGGACGGGGGGAGTCTACGAGCAGTACTTC. It is translated as CSARTGGVYEQYF.

The chain recombines TRBV19 with TRBJ1-5; TRBD1 aligns across 11 bases. V was pared by 4 bases and J by 6 bases, with 17 bases of the junction left unmatched. This CDR3 is built from 19 residues. Germline V gene sequence: CDR1 LNHDA, CDR2 SQIVND (reference sequence). CDR3 sequence reads: CASSTPPDRGLLGGQPQHF. The CDR3 nucleotides are TGTGCCAGTAGTACCCCCCCGGACAGGGGGCTGTTAGGGGGTCAGCCCCAGCATTTT.

The table lists this clone with a count of one. The chain recombines TRBV5-6 with TRBJ2-7; the match to TRBD1 covers 9 bases. The ends lost 4 bases at V and 4 bases at J; junction bases unmatched: 9. From germline, CDR1 is SGHDT and CDR2 YYEEEE. This CDR3 has 15 amino acids. CDR3 region: CASSRRSTGGYEQYF. CDR3 nucleotides: TGTGCCAGCAGCCGAAGGTCGACAGGGGGGTACGAGCAGTACTTC.

The chain links TRBV4-3 to TRBJ2-7; D perhaps matches TRBD1 (6 bases). The CDR3 sequence is 18 residues long. Germline CDR1 reads LGHNA; CDR2 reads YSLEER. Trimming removed 0 bases from V and 4 bases from J, with 22 bases in between. The CDR3 loop reads CASSQETGGRGSGYEQYF. The CDR3 nucleotides are TGCGCCAGCAGCCAAGAAACAGGCGGAAGGGGGTCGGGGTACGAGCAGTACTTC.

The chain employs TRBV27 and TRBJ2-7; TRBD2 matches at 8 bases. Germline loops: CDR1 MNHEY, CDR2 SMNVEV (reference sequence). The J segment lost 3 bases and the V segment lost 1 base, leaving 8 bases of the junction unmatched. The CDR3 length is 16 residues. In DNA, the CDR3 is TGTGCCAGCAGTTTATTGGGAATAGCGGGATTCTACGAGCAGTACTTC. Translating it yields CASSLLGIAGFYEQYF.

The gene calls are TRBV28 and TRBJ1-5; D not resolved. The CDR3 totals 15 residues. V was trimmed by 8 bases and J by 2 bases, leaving 16 bases between them. CDR1 and CDR2 (germline): MDHEN, SYDVKM. The CDR3, as DNA: TGTGCCAGCTCAAAATGGGGAAACGGCAATCAGCCCCAGCATTTT. It translates to CASSKWGNGNQPQHF.

The rearrangement uses TRBV11-2 and TRBJ1-2; a possible D gene is TRBD1 (6 bases). CDR1 and CDR2 (germline): SGHAT, FQNNGV. V gave up 5 bases and J gave up 1 base, with 17 bases separating them. This CDR3 has 16 amino acids. The CDR3 bases are TGTGCCAGCAGCCTCAAGGGGGGGCCCAATAACTATGGCTACACCTTC. Amino acid sequence: CASSLKGGPNNYGYTF. The full variable domain, completed using reference TRBV11-2 and TRBJ1-2, is EAGVAQSPRYKIIEKRQSVAFWCNPISGHATLYWYQQILGQGPKLLIQFQNNGVVDDSQLPKDRFSAERLKGVDSTLKIQPAKLEDSAVYLCASSLKGGPNNYGYTFGSGTRLTVV.

The V and J genes are TRBV15 and TRBJ2-5; 12 nucleotides align to TRBD1. Per germline, CDR1 LNHNV and CDR2 YYDKDF (reference sequence). The CDR3 has 14 residues. The ends lost 5 bases at V and 5 bases at J; junction bases unmatched: 3. CDR3 sequence reads: CATSGDRGRETQYF. DNA of the CDR3: TGTGCCACCAGCGGGGACAGGGGGCGGGAGACCCAGTACTTC.

This clone occurred once. The V gene is TRBV28, the J gene TRBJ2-2; no clear D gene. With 1 base removed from V and 5 bases from J, the gap between germline ends came to 14 bases. CDR1 is MDHEN, CDR2 SYDVKM, per germline. This CDR3 has 16 residues. Written as DNA, the CDR3 is TGTGCCAGCAGTTTATCCCCCGGACGGCGGACCGGGGAGCTGTTTTTT. Its protein is CASSLSPGRRTGELFF.

The rearrangement uses TRBV18 and TRBJ2-5; D not certain. Germline V gene sequence: CDR1 KGHSH, CDR2 LQKENI. This CDR3 region has 13 residues. Trimming took off 2 bases at V and 7 bases at J, with 11 bases between the two ends. CDR3 in DNA: TGTGCCAGCTCACCAGAGGAACTGGGGACCCAGTACTTC. Translated, it gives CASSPEELGTQYF.

The chain combines TRBV5-1 with TRBJ1-6; the D is unclear. Germline V gene data show CDR1 as SGHRS and CDR2 as YFSETQ. The V end was cut by 1 base, the J end by 7 bases, with 12 bases between. This CDR3 spans 15 amino acids. The CDR3 here is CASSLTQVANSPLHF. CDR3 in DNA: TGCGCCAGCAGCTTGACGCAGGTTGCGAATTCACCCCTCCACTTT.

This clone appeared a single time. The genes are TRBV2 and TRBJ2-1, with 10 bases aligning to TRBD1. Germline V gene lookup returns CDR1 SNHLY and CDR2 FYNNEI. The CDR3 runs 14 residues. The ends lost 8 bases at V and 9 bases at J; junction bases unmatched: 10. CDR3 coding DNA: TGTGCCAGCCCGGGACAGGGGATAGCGGGTGAGCAGTTCTTC. Protein product: CASPGQGIAGEQFF.

This chain uses TRBV4-2 with TRBJ2-3; 11 bases agree with TRBD2. The ends lost 4 bases at V and 4 bases at J; junction bases unmatched: 4. CDR3 length equals 15 residues. CDR1 is LGHNA and CDR2 is YNFKEQ in the germline V gene. The CDR3 region is CASSPLAGGADTQYF. CDR3 bases: TGTGCCAGCAGCCCCTTAGCGGGAGGGGCAGATACGCAGTATTTT.

The count of this clone is one. The CDR3 protein is CASSFLRGGLTQYF. CDR3 in DNA: TGTGCCAGCAGCTTCTTGAGGGGGGGATTAACGCAGTATTTT. This chain links TRBV5-6 with TRBJ2-3; TRBD2 is a possible D gene (7 bases). The germline V gene encodes CDR1 SGHDT and CDR2 YYEEEE. This CDR3 is 14 amino acids long. Trimming took 2 bases from V and 9 from J, leaving 16 bases between them.

This clone was picked up a small number of times. The chain joins TRBV13 to TRBJ1-1, with TRBD1 matching over 11 bases. The CDR3 is made up of 14 amino acids. From germline, CDR1 is PRHDT and CDR2 FYEKMQ (reference sequence). The ends lost 4 bases at V and 5 bases at J; junction bases unmatched: 3. CDR3 nucleotides: TGTGCCAGCAGCTCGGGACAGGGGGTGACTGAAGCTTTCTTT. As protein: CASSSGQGVTEAFF.

This chain uses TRBV7-2 with TRBJ2-6, with D perhaps TRBD1 (5 bases). The CDR3 length is 16 residues. Germline V gives CDR1 SGHTA, CDR2 FQGNSA. With 2 bases removed from V and 0 bases from J, the gap between germline ends came to 8 bases. The CDR3 nucleotides read TGTGCCAGCAGCTTAACAGGAGTCTCTGGGGCCAACGTCCTGACTTTC. Translated, it gives CASSLTGVSGANVLTF.

The gene calls are TRBV28 and TRBJ1-2; 9 bases map to TRBD1. The CDR3 length is 19 residues. Trimming removed 5 bases from V and 4 bases from J; junction bases left unmatched: 20. Germline CDR1 reads MDHEN; CDR2 reads SYDVKM. The CDR3 region has the DNA TGTGCCAGCAGTCCCCCCGGGACAGGGACGTCCTCTATCGGCTATGGCTACACCTTC. This sequence encodes CASSPPGTGTSSIGYGYTF.